The clone carrying this T cell receptor beta chain was found a few times. These data belong to a study of blood T cell repertoires in COVID-19. About the research overall: Collection of acute and convalescent COVID-19 samples took place in the United States, Italy and Spain. PBMCs, B-cell-depleted T cells, or T cells provided the cDNA or gDNA that made up the material.

From germline, CDR1 is SGHTA and CDR2 FQGNSA. The ends were cut back, 7 bases at V and 0 bases at J, with 13 bases in the middle. The length of the CDR3 is 15 residues. Original handling: Nucleated cell number was recorded as an estimate derived from reference gene primer amplification. The assay was immunoSEQ multiplex PCR, and TCRdb's table has in-frame clones only and misses some. That table furnishes V, J and clone size, whereas the DNA furnished D and trimming. The top ten clones hold just under 10% of a sample with approximately 68,000 clones, 65% to 80% of them seen once. The chain couples TRBV7-2 to TRBJ1-3; D gene uncertain. The clonotype comes from a woman aged 45-65 years with acute or convalescent COVID-19. The material sequenced was peripheral blood. For the CDR3, the DNA is TGTGCCAGCACCTCTCTATCCCCCTCTGGAAACACCATATATTTT. The encoded protein is CASTSLSPSGNTIYF.